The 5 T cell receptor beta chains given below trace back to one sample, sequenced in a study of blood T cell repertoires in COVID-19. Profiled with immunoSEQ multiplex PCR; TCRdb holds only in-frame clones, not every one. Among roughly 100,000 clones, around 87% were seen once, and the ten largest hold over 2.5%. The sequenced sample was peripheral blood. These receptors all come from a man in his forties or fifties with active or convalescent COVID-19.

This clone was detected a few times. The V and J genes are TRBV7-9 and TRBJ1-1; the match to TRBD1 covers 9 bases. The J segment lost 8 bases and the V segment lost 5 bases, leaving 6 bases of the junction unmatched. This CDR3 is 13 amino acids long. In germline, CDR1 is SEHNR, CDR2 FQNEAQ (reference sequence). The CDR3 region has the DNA TGTGCCAGCAGCCAAAATACAGGGGGCGAAGCTTTCTTT. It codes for CASSQNTGGEAFF. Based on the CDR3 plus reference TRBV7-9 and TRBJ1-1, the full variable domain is DTGVSQNPRHKITKRGQNVTFRCDPISEHNRLYWYRQTLGQGPEFLTYFQNEAQLEKSRLLSDRFSAERPKGSFSTLEIQRTEQGDSAMYLCASSQNTGGEAFFGQGTRLTVV.

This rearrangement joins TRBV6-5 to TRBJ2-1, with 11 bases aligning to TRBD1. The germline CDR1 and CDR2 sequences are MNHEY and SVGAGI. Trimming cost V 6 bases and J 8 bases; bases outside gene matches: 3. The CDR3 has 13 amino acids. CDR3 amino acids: CASRRTGGYEQFF. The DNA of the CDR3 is TGTGCCAGCAGACGGACAGGGGGCTATGAGCAGTTCTTC.

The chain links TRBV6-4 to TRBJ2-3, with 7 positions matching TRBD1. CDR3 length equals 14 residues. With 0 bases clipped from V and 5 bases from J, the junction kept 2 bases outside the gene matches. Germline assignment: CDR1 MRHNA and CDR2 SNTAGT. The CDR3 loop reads CASSDSRQGDTQYF. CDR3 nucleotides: TGTGCCAGCAGTGACTCGAGACAGGGAGATACGCAGTATTTT.

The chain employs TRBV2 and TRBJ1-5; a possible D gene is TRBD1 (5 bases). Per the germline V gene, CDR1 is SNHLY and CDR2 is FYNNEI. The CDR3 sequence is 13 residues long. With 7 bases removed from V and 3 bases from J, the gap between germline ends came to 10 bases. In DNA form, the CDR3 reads TGTGCCAGCATGGAGGGACCCAATCAGCCCCAGCATTTT. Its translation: CASMEGPNQPQHF.

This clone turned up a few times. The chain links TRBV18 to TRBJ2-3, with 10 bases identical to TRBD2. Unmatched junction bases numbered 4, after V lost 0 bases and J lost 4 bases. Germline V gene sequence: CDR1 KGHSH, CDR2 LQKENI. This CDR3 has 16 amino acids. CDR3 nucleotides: TGTGCCAGCTCACCACCGGCTAGCGGGGGTCCAGATACGCAGTATTTT. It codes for CASSPPASGGPDTQYF.